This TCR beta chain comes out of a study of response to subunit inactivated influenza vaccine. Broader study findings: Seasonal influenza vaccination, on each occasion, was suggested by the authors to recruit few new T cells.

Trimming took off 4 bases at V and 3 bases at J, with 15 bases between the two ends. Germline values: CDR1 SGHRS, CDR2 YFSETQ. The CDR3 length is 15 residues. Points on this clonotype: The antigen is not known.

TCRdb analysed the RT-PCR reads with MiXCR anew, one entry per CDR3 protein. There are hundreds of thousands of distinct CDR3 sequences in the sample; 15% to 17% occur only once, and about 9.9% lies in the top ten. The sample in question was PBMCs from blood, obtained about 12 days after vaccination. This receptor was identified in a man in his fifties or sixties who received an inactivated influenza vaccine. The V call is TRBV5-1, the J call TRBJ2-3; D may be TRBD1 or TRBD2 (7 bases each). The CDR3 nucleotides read TGCGCCAGCAGCGAACAGGGGAGGGGAACAGATACGCAGTATTTT. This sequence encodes CASSEQGRGTDTQYF.